This is a list of T cell receptor beta chains from one sample in a study of beta chain features in type 1 diabetes. TCRdb's table, derived via immunoSEQ multiplex PCR, lists solely in-frame clones and lacks some. The sample yields over 200,000 clones, about 11% seen once. Sequenced input: naive CD4+ T cells from blood. The receptors shown here come from a man aged 25 to 40 with type 1 diabetes. The CDR3 runs from the conserved cysteine through the conserved F or W. D genes are given only for firm matches. Some rows mark clone size as missing; the rest say once, few, many or name a class of expanded clone.

d_call j_call clone_size v_call cdr3_nt cdr3_aa
. TRBJ2-3 . TRBV7-2 TGTGCCAGCAGCTTCGGACTACTCACAGATACGCAGTATTTT CASSFGLLTDTQYF
. TRBJ1-1 . TRBV6-5 TGTGCCAGCAGGTTACAGGGGAACACTGAAGCTTTCTTT CASRLQGNTEAFF
. TRBJ1-5 many TRBV23-1 TGCGCCAGCCGGGGTCAGCCCCAGCATTTT CASRGQPQHF
. TRBJ2-1 few TRBV9 TGTGCCAGCAGCGCCCGCGGGACGGATTACAATGAGCAGTTCTTC CASSARGTDYNEQFF
TRBD2 TRBJ2-3 few TRBV4-2 TGTGCCAGCAGCCAATTCACGGGACTAGGGACAGATACGCAGTATTTT CASSQFTGLGTDTQYF
. TRBJ2-3 few TRBV2 TGTGCCAGCAGACAGGGAAGGGAGACAGATACGCAGTATTTT CASRQGRETDTQYF
. TRBJ1-1 . TRBV7-9 TGTGCCAGCAGCTCGGGGGGCGCAGGCACTGAAGCTTTCTTT CASSSGGAGTEAFF
. TRBJ1-2 few TRBV5-1 TGCGCCAGCAGCTTGGGCGGTTATGGCTACACCTTC CASSLGGYGYTF
. TRBJ2-7 few TRBV5-5 TGTGCCAGCAGCTCGACCGGGACAAGCCACGAGCAGTACTTC CASSSTGTSHEQYF
. TRBJ2-2 few TRBV4-2 TGTGCCAGCAGCCAAGTCGGACACGGGGAGCTGTTTTTT CASSQVGHGELFF
. TRBJ1-1 . TRBV9 TGTGCCAGCAGCCGGATGGAGGGGAGAGACACTGAAGCTTTCTTT CASSRMEGRDTEAFF
TRBD2 TRBJ2-5 few TRBV7-8 TGTGCCAGCAGCTCCGGACTAGCCCAAGAGACCCAGTACTTC CASSSGLAQETQYF
TRBD1 TRBJ1-1 . TRBV9 TGTGCCAGCAGCGTAGTAGGGGGCAGGACTGAAGCTTTCTTT CASSVVGGRTEAFF
. TRBJ1-5 . TRBV28 TGTGCCAGCAGTTTAGGTGGACACTCGAGCGAGCCCCAGCATTTT CASSLGGHSSEPQHF
. TRBJ1-1 . TRBV4-1 TGCGCCAGCAGCCCGGGGGGTCTCGCTGAAGCTTTCTTT CASSPGGLAEAFF
. TRBJ2-3 . TRBV7-8 TGTGCCAGCAGCTCACACAGCGGCCGCACAGATACGCAGTATTTT CASSSHSGRTDTQYF
TRBD1 TRBJ1-6 few TRBV5-1 TGCGCCAGCAGCGGGGGGACAGGGGGCTTTTTTTCACCCCTCCACTTT CASSGGTGGFFSPLHF
. TRBJ1-2 few TRBV6-5 TGTGCCAGCGGGCACGAAGGAGGGGTAGGCTACACCTTC CASGHEGGVGYTF
TRBD2 TRBJ2-5 . TRBV10-3 TGTGCCATAGGGACTAGCGGGGAAGAGACCCAGTACTTC CAIGTSGEETQYF
. TRBJ1-2 . TRBV11-2 TGTGCCAGCAGCGGAGTTAACTATGGCTACACCTTC CASSGVNYGYTF
. TRBJ1-2 . TRBV10-1 TGCGCCAGCAGTGAAATTGGGCAGAGCAACTATGGCTACACCTTC CASSEIGQSNYGYTF
TRBD1 TRBJ1-6 few TRBV5-1 TGCGCCAGCAGCCCGGATGGACAGGGATCACCCCTCCACTTT CASSPDGQGSPLHF
. TRBJ1-5 . TRBV4-2 TGTGCCAGCAGCCAAGTTGGGCAGAATCAGCCCCAGCATTTT CASSQVGQNQPQHF
TRBD2 TRBJ2-5 few TRBV7-2 TGTGCCAGCAGCTTAGTGGAGGGATTCGCTAGCGGGGGGGCAGAGACCCAGTACTTC CASSLVEGFASGGAETQYF
. TRBJ2-2 . TRBV11-2 TGTGCCAGCAGCCCCCGTCGCCAGGCCACCGGGGAGCTGTTTTTT CASSPRRQATGELFF
. TRBJ2-2 few TRBV7-7 TGTGCTAGCAGCACAGGGACGAACACCGGGGAGCTGTTTTTT CASSTGTNTGELFF
. TRBJ2-5 few TRBV5-4 TGTGCCAGCAGCTTGGACAACCAAGAGACCCAGTACTTC CASSLDNQETQYF
. TRBJ2-1 . TRBV28 TGTGCCAGCAGCCCGAGTTACAATGAGCAGTTCTTC CASSPSYNEQFF
. TRBJ2-1 . TRBV7-3 TGTGCCAGCAGCTTAACAGCGACCGGGGGGACAAATGAGCAGTTCTTC CASSLTATGGTNEQFF
. TRBJ1-1 few TRBV5-4 TGTGCCAGCAGCTTGAGACAGAACACTGAAGCTTTCTTT CASSLRQNTEAFF
TRBD1 TRBJ2-4 . TRBV9 TGTGCCAGCAGCGTCGGGACAGGGAAAAATTTCATTCAGTACTTC CASSVGTGKNFIQYF
TRBD1 TRBJ2-7 . TRBV4-3 TGCGCCAGCAGCCAACTTCCGGGACAGACCCTTCCCTACGAGCAGTACTTC CASSQLPGQTLPYEQYF
TRBD2 TRBJ2-1 few TRBV4-2 TGTGCCAGCAGCCAACCCTACGTGGCTAGCGGAAATGTGAATGAGCAGTTCTTC CASSQPYVASGNVNEQFF
. TRBJ2-2 . TRBV6-5 TGTGCCAGCAGTTACTCGAGGCTGAACACCGGGGAGCTGTTTTTT CASSYSRLNTGELFF
. TRBJ2-4 few TRBV6-6 TGTGCCAGCAGTTACCTTAGCGGAGCCGCCAAAAACATTCAGTACTTC CASSYLSGAAKNIQYF
TRBD1 TRBJ1-1 . TRBV18 TGTGCCAGCTCACCACGGGGACAGGCGAACACTGAAGCTTTCTTT CASSPRGQANTEAFF
TRBD1 TRBJ2-7 . TRBV19 TGTGCCAGTAGCCGCGAAGGGACAGGAAACTACGAGCAGTACTTC CASSREGTGNYEQYF
TRBD1 TRBJ2-1 . TRBV28 TGTGCCAGCAGTTTAGGGACAGGGCTCCATGAGCAGTTCTTC CASSLGTGLHEQFF
. TRBJ2-1 . TRBV7-3 TGTGCCAGCAGCCGGTTGGCCTACAATGAGCAGTTCTTC CASSRLAYNEQFF
. TRBJ1-1 few TRBV4-3 TGCGCCAGCAGCCAAGATAGGAGCCTAGAAGCTTTCTTT CASSQDRSLEAFF
. TRBJ2-7 . TRBV29-1 TGCAGCGTTGAAGATCGAAAGTCCGGCAAGGGGTCCTACGAGCAGTACTTC CSVEDRKSGKGSYEQYF
TRBD2 TRBJ2-1 . TRBV9 TGTGCCAGCATTAACCCTATCCCCTCAGCGGGGGGCCTGAATGAGCAGTTCTTC CASINPIPSAGGLNEQFF
TRBD2 TRBJ2-1 . TRBV15 TGTGCCACCAGCAGTCCACTCCTCACTAGCGATGAGCAGTTCTTC CATSSPLLTSDEQFF
. TRBJ2-1 few TRBV28 TGTGCCAGCAGTTCACCGACAGTTCTCTCCTACAATGAGCAGTTCTTC CASSSPTVLSYNEQFF
. TRBJ1-1 few TRBV4-1 TGCGCCAGCAGCCGTGGACAGCAGAACACTGAAGCTTTCTTT CASSRGQQNTEAFF
. TRBJ1-1 few TRBV7-2 TGTGCCAGCAGTTTTACACAGGACCTGAACACTGAAGCTTTCTTT CASSFTQDLNTEAFF
. TRBJ1-5 few TRBV9 TGTGCCAGCAGCGTAGATCTCAATCAGCCCCAGCATTTT CASSVDLNQPQHF
. TRBJ1-4 . TRBV4-3 TGCGCCAGCAGCCTGGGGGCAGGGGCCTCCGAAAAACTGTTTTTT CASSLGAGASEKLFF
TRBD2 TRBJ2-3 . TRBV13 TGTGCCAGCAGCTTGTCGCTAGCGGGGCCAGATACGCAGTATTTT CASSLSLAGPDTQYF
. TRBJ2-3 . TRBV7-2 TGTGCCAGCAGCTTAGTGGGACCTAGCGTGGGGGATACGCAGTATTTT CASSLVGPSVGDTQYF
TRBD1 TRBJ1-4 . TRBV4-3 TGCGCCAGCAGCCACAAATGGTCGGACAGGAATGAAAAACTGTTTTTT CASSHKWSDRNEKLFF
TRBD1 TRBJ2-1 few TRBV2 TGTGCCAGCATTATGGGACAGTACAATGAGCAGTTCTTC CASIMGQYNEQFF
. TRBJ2-1 . TRBV28 TGTGCCAGCAGTCCCTCAGGGTCTGCCTACAATGAGCAGTTCTTC CASSPSGSAYNEQFF
. TRBJ1-2 . TRBV10-3 TGTGCCATCAGTGGACAGACCAACTATGGCTACACCTTC CAISGQTNYGYTF
TRBD1 TRBJ1-4 . TRBV18 TGTGCCAGCTCACCCGGTAGGGACAGAGAACTGTTTTTT CASSPGRDRELFF
TRBD2 TRBJ2-1 . TRBV20-1 TGCAGTGCACTAGCGAATGAGCAGTTCTTC CSALANEQFF
. TRBJ2-1 . TRBV28 TGTGCCAGACCCTCCCCCGACAGTATCGCGGTGTATGAGCAGTTCTTC CARPSPDSIAVYEQFF
. TRBJ1-1 . TRBV6-5 TGTGCCAGCAGTTACTCGTGGTTGGGAGACACTGAAGCTTTCTTT CASSYSWLGDTEAFF
. TRBJ2-2 few TRBV4-3 TGCGCCAGCAGCCAAGAACGGGCCAGCGGACGAGGAGGGTTTGTCGGGGAGCTGTTTTTT CASSQERASGRGGFVGELFF